These 17 T cell receptor beta chains were sequenced from one sample in a study of blood T cells in healthy people across ages. Through a sample-barcoded 5' primer and a J-beta primer mix, a second PCR was run for roughly 7 to 11 cycles. MiXCR, applied by TCRdb to the 5' RACE reads, yields one record per CDR3 protein. This sample yields under 2,000,000 distinct CDR3 sequences, of which about 49% are seen a single time; less than 2.5% belongs to the top ten. The specimen was blood. These receptors all stem from a woman aged 40 to 49 in good health.

The chain uses TRBV5-1 and TRBJ2-7; D is unclear. The germline CDR1 and CDR2 sequences are SGHRS and YFSETQ. The length of the CDR3 is 14 residues. V shed 0 bases and J shed 5 bases, with 12 bases lying between them. CDR3 sequence: CASSLDISGNEQYF. The CDR3 DNA reads TGCGCCAGCAGCTTGGACATTAGTGGCAACGAGCAGTACTTC.

V gene TRBV5-1 combines with J gene TRBJ2-3; 9 nucleotides align to TRBD1. V gave up 4 bases and J gave up 4 bases; unmatched junction bases: 7. The CDR3 covers 15 residues. The V gene's germline CDR1 is SGHRS and CDR2 YFSETQ. CDR3 in amino acids: CASSVTGTGSDTQYF. CDR3 DNA: TGCGCCAGCAGCGTTACCGGGACAGGGTCAGATACGCAGTATTTT.

This clonotype was recorded a few times. CDR3 sequence: CASSLDGTVTDTQYF. The CDR3 nucleotides read TGTGCCAGCAGCTTAGACGGGACTGTGACAGATACGCAGTATTTT. The chain couples TRBV7-2 to TRBJ2-3; a weak D match, TRBD2 (6 bases). The CDR3 contains 15 residues. CDR1 SGHTA and CDR2 FQGNSA come from the germline V gene. Trimming left V 1 base short and J 3 bases short, with 11 bases between.

This clonotype was seen at least ten times. CDR3 in amino acids: CAISDRTYEQYF. CDR3 nucleotide sequence: TGTGCCATCAGTGACAGGACCTACGAGCAGTACTTC. The chain carries TRBV10-3 and TRBJ2-7; D not certain. The CDR3 extends over 12 amino acids. The germline V gene has CDR1 ENHRY and CDR2 SYGVKD. V lost 3 bases and J 2 bases, leaving 5 bases between the germline ends.

A few counts support this clonotype. The V and J genes are TRBV2 and TRBJ2-5, with 9 bases lining up with TRBD2. Germline loops: CDR1 SNHLY, CDR2 FYNNEI. Trimming removed 5 bases from V and 3 bases from J; junction bases left unmatched: 13. The CDR3 runs to 17 residues. CDR3 coding DNA: TGTGCCAGCAGTTTAAACTCGCCGGGACTAGCTAAAGAGACCCAGTACTTC. Its protein is CASSLNSPGLAKETQYF.

As for this clonotype: A read error may account for a junction end that differs from germline. The CDR3 spells CSTRGPSAGGQFF. DNA for the CDR3: TGCAGTACTAGAGGACCCTCGGCGGGGGGGCAGTTCTTC. This chain joins TRBV20-1 and TRBJ2-1; TRBD2 aligns across 8 bases. The CDR3 totals 13 residues. Germline V gene data show CDR1 as DFQATT and CDR2 as SNEGSKA (reference sequence).

This clonotype was counted a few times. The chain carries TRBV20-1 and TRBJ2-1; 7 nucleotides match TRBD2. Germline-derived CDR1 and CDR2 are DFQATT and SNEGSKA (reference sequence). V trimming: 6 bases; J trimming: 6 bases; junction bases outside the gene matches: 11. CDR3 length: 14 residues. CDR3: CSAQEGLVFNEQFF. The CDR3 bases are TGCAGTGCGCAGGAAGGACTAGTCTTCAATGAGCAGTTCTTC.

This clonotype was counted a few times. The V call is TRBV6-5, the J call TRBJ1-2; 9 bases line up with TRBD1. J gave up 4 bases and V 8 bases, and 2 bases lay outside the gene matches. This CDR3 region has 12 residues. Germline assignment: CDR1 MNHEY and CDR2 SVGAGI. The CDR3 nucleotides read TGTGCCAGCGCGGACAGGGGCTATGGCTACACCTTC. This translates into CASADRGYGYTF.

This clonotype was observed a handful of times. The V and J genes are TRBV9 and TRBJ2-7; possible D gene TRBD1, 6 bases. Trimming took off 3 bases at V and 2 bases at J, with 15 bases between the two ends. The CDR3 has 15 amino acids. Looked up from germline, CDR1 is SGDLS and CDR2 is YYNGEE. DNA of the CDR3: TGTGCCAGCAGCGGGGGACACTCTAACACCTACGAGCAGTACTTC. Amino acids: CASSGGHSNTYEQYF.

CDR3 DNA sequence: TGTGCCAGCAGTGAAACTAGCGGGGGGGTGGGAGAGACCCAGTACTTC. It is translated as CASSETSGGVGETQYF. The chain couples TRBV2 to TRBJ2-5; 13 bases are shared with TRBD2. This CDR3 region has 16 residues. V was clipped by 2 bases and J by 4 bases; unmatched bases: 4. The V gene's germline CDR1 is SNHLY and CDR2 FYNNEI.

This rearrangement joins TRBV20-1 to TRBJ1-2; D remains ambiguous. The CDR3 totals 15 residues. Trimming took 1 base from V and 8 from J, leaving 20 bases between them. Germline CDR1 is DFQATT and CDR2 is SNEGSKA (reference sequence). The DNA for the CDR3 is TGCAGTGCTAGAGTGTATTACAGAGATTATGGAGGCTACACCTTC. Translation: CSARVYYRDYGGYTF.

In the case of this clonotype: An end of the junction does not agree with germline; a read error may underlie this. The chain joins TRBV20-1 to TRBJ2-3; D not resolved. CDR1 and CDR2 (germline): DFQATT, SNEGSKA (reference sequence). This CDR3 has 12 residues. The CDR3: CSASPGTDTQNF. In DNA, the CDR3 is TGCAGTGCTAGCCCGGGCACAGATACGCAGAATTTT.

The chain recombines TRBV27 with TRBJ2-4, with D possibly being TRBD1 or TRBD2 (5 bases each). The end of the DNA aligns better with TRBJ2-7, so the J call may be wrong. Looked up from germline, CDR1 is MNHEY and CDR2 is SMNVEV (reference sequence). CDR3 length equals 13 residues. The CDR3 spells CASTSLGVYEQYF. The CDR3, as DNA: TGTGCCAGCACCTCCTTGGGGGTTTACGAGCAGTACTTC.

This chain connects TRBV5-1 to TRBJ2-1; a possible D gene is TRBD1 (5 bases). The germline V and J ends were trimmed by 0 bases and 0 bases, with 7 bases remaining between them. Germline CDR1 is SGHRS and CDR2 is YFSETQ. The CDR3 spans 15 residues. CDR3 loop: CASSLEDNSYNEQFF. In DNA form, the CDR3 reads TGCGCCAGCAGCTTGGAGGACAACTCCTACAATGAGCAGTTCTTC. The full variable domain, its missing parts supplied by reference TRBV5-1 and TRBJ2-1, is KAGVTQTPRYLIKTRGQQVTLSCSPISGHRSVSWYQQTPGQGLQFLFEYFSETQRNKGNFPGRFSGRQFSNSRSEMNVSTLELGDSALYLCASSLEDNSYNEQFFGPGTRLTVL.

This chain links TRBV11-3 with TRBJ2-1; tentatively, D is TRBD2 (6 bases). From germline, CDR1 is SGHNT and CDR2 YENEEA. The CDR3 covers 14 residues. Trimming left V 3 bases short and J 6 bases short, with 12 bases between. DNA for the CDR3: TGTGCCAGCAGCTTGGCTGGACTATCCAATGAGCAGTTCTTC. It translates to CASSLAGLSNEQFF. Variable domain in full (rest from reference TRBV11-3 and TRBJ2-1): EAGVVQSPRYKIIEKKQPVAFWCNPISGHNTLYWYLQNLGQGPELLIRYENEEAVDDSQLPKDRFSAERLKGVDSTLKIQPAELGDSAVYLCASSLAGLSNEQFFGPGTRLTVL.

Of note for this clonotype: One end of the junction fails to match germline, which may point to a read error. V and J are TRBV6-2 or TRBV6-3 and TRBJ2-3; D is tentatively TRBD1 or TRBD2 (6 bases each). Germline V gene sequence: CDR1 MNHEY, CDR2 SVGEGT. This CDR3 is built from 14 residues. The CDR3 DNA follows: TGTGCCGGCAGTTACAGGGACTCGCCGGATACGCAGTATTTT. It is translated as CAGSYRDSPDTQYF.

The genes are TRBV6-5 and TRBJ2-5; 8 bases are a match to TRBD2. Germline CDR1 MNHEY, CDR2 SVGAGI. The CDR3 sequence is 14 residues long. With 2 bases clipped from V and 5 bases from J, the junction kept 4 bases outside the gene matches. DNA for the CDR3: TGTGCCAGCAGTTACGCGGGGGGCGCGGAGACCCAGTACTTC. It is translated as CASSYAGGAETQYF.